The source of this T cell receptor beta chain is a study of beta chain features in type 1 diabetes. Looking at the study overall: Cell yields, gender and age were similar in healthy donors and patients. Study results and limitations: The naive, central memory and Treg TCRB repertoires of patients appeared to be more similar to one another than those of healthy donors.

Since all of the isolated RNA was reverse transcribed, expressed TCRB transcripts were what got sequenced. Measured with immunoSEQ multiplex PCR; TCRdb has only the in-frame clones, and not every one. The table records about 900,000 clones, 17% of them present only once. This clone was counted between two and nine times. Its antigen is unidentified. From germline, CDR1 is LNHNV and CDR2 YYDKDF (reference sequence). Deletions cut 0 bases from V and 0 bases from J, with 9 bases between. This CDR3 comprises 16 residues. This clonotype originated in a woman between 18 and 29 years old in good health. The chain joins TRBV15 to TRBJ1-3; D remains unclear. The sample comprised naive CD4+ T cells from blood. DNA for the CDR3: TGTGCCACCAGCAGAGATCCCCGGATCTCTGGAAACACCATATATTTT. Translating it yields CATSRDPRISGNTIYF. Full variable domain (outside the CDR3, taken from reference TRBV15 and TRBJ1-3): DAMVIQNPRYQVTQFGKPVTLSCSQTLNHNVMYWYQQKSSQAPKLLFHYYDKDFNNEADTPDNFQSRRPNTSFCFLDIRSPGLGDTAMYLCATSRDPRISGNTIYFGEGSWLTVV.